What follows are 26 T cell receptor beta chains derived from one specimen sequenced in a study of T cells in Graves' hyperthyroidism and ophthalmopathy. TCR beta CDR3 region amplification was performed from RNA transcripts. Initially, a first-round RT-PCR of the TCR CDR3 employed the HTBI primer set. TCRdb recomputed calls from the multiplex PCR reads with MiXCR, one row per CDR3 protein. The sample lists some 500,000 distinct CDR3 sequences, around 15% occurring once. Sequencing was performed on blood. The source is a young woman with Graves' ophthalmopathy.

This clonotype was picked up many times. The chain combines TRBV28 with TRBJ2-2; 7 nucleotides agree with TRBD1. This CDR3 has 15 residues. The germline CDR1 and CDR2 sequences are MDHEN and SYDVKM. V shed 11 bases, J shed 1 base, and the junction held 10 bases outside the gene matches. CDR3 sequence: CAVLPGQMNTGELFF. The CDR3 DNA reads as TGTGCCGTCCTTCCGGGACAGATGAACACCGGGGAGCTGTTTTTT.

V and J are TRBV7-2 and TRBJ2-1; a weak D match, TRBD2 (6 bases). The CDR3 is made up of 17 amino acids. Germline CDR1 reads SGHTA; CDR2 reads FQGNSA. With 2 bases removed from V and 7 bases from J, the gap between germline ends came to 21 bases. CDR3 amino acids: CASSLTFSGGMGNEQFF. CDR3 DNA: TGTGCCAGCAGCTTAACGTTCAGTGGCGGGATGGGGAATGAGCAGTTCTTC.

Many counts were recorded for this clonotype. V usage is TRBV12-3 or TRBV12-4 and J usage is TRBJ2-7, with 8 bases that match TRBD1. The junction had 4 bases not matched to a gene; V was cut back by 6 bases and J by 0 bases. CDR3 size: 14 residues. The CDR3 DNA sequence: TGTGCCAGCAGCTGGACAGGGAGCTCCTACGAGCAGTACTTC. Its translation: CASSWTGSSYEQYF.

On this clonotype itself: This may arise from a read error, as a much more abundant clone is one base away. The V call is TRBV7-2, the J call TRBJ2-5; 10 bases are shared with TRBD1. CDR1 is SGHTA and CDR2 is FQGNSA in the germline V gene. The CDR3 is 17 residues long. The CDR3 DNA sequence: TGTGCCGGCAGCAGCAGAACCGGGACAGGGGTTGCAGAGACCCAGTACTTC. Translating it yields CAGSSRTGTGVAETQYF.

In its sample, this clonotype was seen a few times. The V call is TRBV20-1, the J call TRBJ2-1, with 11 bases aligning to TRBD2. J was trimmed by 9 bases and V by 4 bases; bases with no gene match: 11. Germline V lookup: CDR1 DFQATT, CDR2 SNEGSKA (reference sequence). The CDR3 runs 15 residues. The CDR3 here is CSATIAGGLFLEQFF. DNA of the CDR3: TGCAGTGCTACCATAGCGGGAGGGCTTTTTCTTGAGCAGTTCTTC.

The chain joins TRBV20-1 to TRBJ1-1; perhaps TRBD1 as D (5 bases). With 5 bases removed from V and 5 bases from J, the gap between germline ends came to 18 bases. Germline-derived CDR1 and CDR2 are DFQATT and SNEGSKA (reference sequence). CDR3 size: 14 residues. The CDR3 is CSAPNPLTGTEAFF. CDR3 coding DNA: TGCAGTGCTCCAAACCCTTTAACAGGAACTGAAGCTTTCTTT.

This chain uses TRBV5-1 with TRBJ2-1; D gene ambiguous. Trimming pared 4 bases from V and 4 bases from J, leaving 12 bases between. CDR1 is SGHRS and CDR2 is YFSETQ in the germline V gene. This CDR3 has 14 amino acids. The CDR3 region has the DNA TGCGCCAGCAGCCCGCCCGGGCAGTACAATGAGCAGTTCTTC. This translates into CASSPPGQYNEQFF.

The sample holds many counts of this clonotype. The chain recombines TRBV7-6 with TRBJ2-1; 14 bases align to TRBD2. This CDR3 is built from 17 residues. V gave up 1 base and J gave up 6 bases; unmatched junction bases: 5. CDR1 SGHVS and CDR2 FNYEAQ come from the germline V gene. The CDR3 region has the DNA TGTGCCAGCAGCTTAGAGGGGACTAGCGGGAGAGGCAATGAGCAGTTCTTC. It yields the protein CASSLEGTSGRGNEQFF.

This chain joins TRBV4-1 and TRBJ2-1, with TRBD1 matching 12 bases. V was clipped by 2 bases and J by 10 bases; unmatched bases: 12. This CDR3 region has 17 residues. Germline CDR1 is MGHRA and CDR2 is YSYEKL. CDR3 nucleotides: TGCGCCAGCAGCCAATGGGTTCCGGGACAGGGGGCAGAAGAGCAGTTCTTC. This codes for CASSQWVPGQGAEEQFF.

The sample holds a few counts of this clonotype. The V gene is TRBV7-2, the J gene TRBJ1-1; tentatively, D is TRBD1 (5 bases). Trimming cost V 1 base and J 4 bases, with 10 bases left between them. This CDR3 region has 14 residues. CDR1 and CDR2 (germline): SGHTA, FQGNSA. The CDR3 DNA follows: TGTGCCAGCAGCTTAGTGGGGGGAACCACTGAAGCTTTCTTT. It yields the protein CASSLVGGTTEAFF.

Of note for this clonotype: A much larger clone lies one base from this, so it may be a read error. The chain combines TRBV4-1 with TRBJ1-1; TRBD1 matches 10 bases. Germline V lookup: CDR1 MGHRA, CDR2 YSYEKL. The CDR3 is 13 residues long. Trimming took 8 bases from V and 7 from J; bases not matched to a gene: 7. The CDR3 bases are TGCGCCAGCGAAAGGACAGGGGGAATTGAAGCTTTCTTT. Translating gives CASERTGGIEAFF.

The chain recombines TRBV18 with TRBJ2-3; D gene ambiguous. CDR1 and CDR2 from the germline V gene are KGHSH and LQKENI. The CDR3 is made up of 15 amino acids. Trimming removed 3 bases at V and 0 bases at J, with 10 bases between. The CDR3 loop is CASSPSFESTDTQYF. CDR3 sequence (DNA): TGTGCCAGCTCACCCTCATTTGAGAGCACAGATACGCAGTATTTT.

This clonotype was observed at least ten times. The chain combines TRBV5-1 with TRBJ2-7; 9 positions match TRBD1. V lost 4 bases and J lost 0; bases outside the gene matches: 11. Germline V CDR1 and CDR2: SGHRS, YFSETQ. This CDR3 has 17 amino acids. The CDR3 sequence: CASSRGGGTGHSYEQYF. The CDR3 bases are TGCGCCAGCAGCCGAGGCGGAGGGACAGGGCACTCCTACGAGCAGTACTTC.

The V gene is TRBV12-3 or TRBV12-4, the J gene TRBJ1-5, with unresolved D. This CDR3 spans 13 amino acids. With 3 bases removed from V and 7 bases from J, the gap between germline ends came to 10 bases. This CDR3 reads CASSLSAGQPQHF. The DNA of the CDR3 is TGTGCCAGCAGTTTGTCAGCGGGCCAGCCCCAGCATTTT.

This clonotype has at least ten counts. The chain employs TRBV7-6 and TRBJ2-7; 7 positions match TRBD2. CDR1 is SGHVS and CDR2 is FNYEAQ in the germline V gene. V shed 7 bases, J shed 3 bases, and the junction held 3 bases outside the gene matches. This CDR3 has 12 residues. The CDR3 coding sequence is TGTGCCAGCACCCCGGGGGGCTACGAGCAGTACTTC. It encodes CASTPGGYEQYF.

The V gene is TRBV30, the J gene TRBJ1-1; 12 nucleotides agree with TRBD1. The CDR3 covers 16 residues. Per the germline V gene, CDR1 is GTSNPN and CDR2 is SVGIG (reference sequence). V trimming: 4 bases; J trimming: 7 bases; junction bases outside the gene matches: 13. The CDR3 reads CAWTLPGTGGWGEAFF. For the CDR3, the DNA is TGTGCCTGGACCCTCCCCGGGACAGGGGGCTGGGGTGAAGCTTTCTTT.

This clonotype came up a few times. The V call is TRBV18, the J call TRBJ1-3, with 9 positions matching TRBD1. Trimming removed 6 bases from V and 0 bases from J; junction bases left unmatched: 6. The CDR3 is 16 residues long. The germline V gene has CDR1 KGHSH and CDR2 LQKENI. CDR3 nucleotides: TGTGCCAGCTCGTCCGGGACAGGGAGCTCTGGAAACACCATATATTTT. Its translation is CASSSGTGSSGNTIYF.

This clonotype has just a few counts. The genes are TRBV20-1 and TRBJ1-2; TRBD1 aligns across 8 bases. J was trimmed by 8 bases and V by 2 bases; bases with no gene match: 7. CDR1 DFQATT and CDR2 SNEGSKA come from the germline V gene (reference sequence). This CDR3 has 13 residues. CDR3 sequence: CSARTGDRHGYTF. Written as DNA, the CDR3 is TGCAGTGCTAGAACCGGGGACAGGCACGGCTACACCTTC.

This clonotype has more than one count but fewer than ten. The gene calls are TRBV6-1 and TRBJ1-4; D unresolved. The germline V gene has CDR1 MNHNS and CDR2 SASEGT. This CDR3 region has 12 residues. Trimming stripped 5 bases from V and 8 bases from J, with 9 bases between. CDR3: CASSFYMEKLFF. The CDR3 DNA sequence: TGTGCCAGCAGTTTCTACATGGAAAAACTGTTTTTT.

This clonotype was observed a handful of times. The V call is TRBV20-1, the J call TRBJ1-5; D may be TRBD1 (6 bases). Trimming shortened V by 3 bases and J by 4 bases, and 13 bases separated the two germline ends. The V gene's germline CDR1 is DFQATT and CDR2 SNEGSKA (reference sequence). The CDR3 has 14 amino acids. This CDR3 is CSARGGPVNQPQHF. CDR3 DNA: TGCAGTGCTAGGGGGGGGCCAGTAAATCAGCCCCAGCATTTT.

The chain couples TRBV14 to TRBJ2-3; D is possibly TRBD2 (5 bases). Germline V gene lookup returns CDR1 SGHDN and CDR2 FVKESK. V lost 9 bases and J 4 bases, leaving 14 bases between the germline ends. CDR3 length: 13 residues. The CDR3 sequence: CASAPGNPDTQYF. In DNA, the CDR3 is TGTGCCAGTGCCCCCGGGAACCCAGATACGCAGTATTTT.

V gene TRBV9 combines with J gene TRBJ2-7, with D unclear. V shed 4 bases and J shed 6 bases, with 11 bases lying between them. The CDR3 is 12 residues long. Germline CDR1 and CDR2: SGDLS and YYNGEE. CDR3 sequence reads: CASSPRVGEQYF. CDR3 nucleotide sequence: TGTGCCAGCAGCCCCCGGGTAGGCGAGCAGTACTTC.

This clonotype appeared many times. An end of the junction does not agree with germline; a read error may underlie this. V is TRBV7-3 and J is TRBJ1-1; D is ambiguous. Looked up from germline, CDR1 is SGHTA and CDR2 is FQGTGA. The CDR3 runs 13 residues. CDR3 protein: CASSLTTNAEAFF. As DNA, the CDR3 is TGTGCCAGCAGCTTAACGACGAACGCTGAAGCTTTCTTT. The full variable domain, its missing parts supplied by reference TRBV7-3 and TRBJ1-1, is GAGVSQTPSNKVTEKGKYVELRCDPISGHTALYWYRQSLGQGPEFLIYFQGTGAADDSGLPNDRFFAVRPEGSVSTLKIQRTERGDSAVYLCASSLTTNAEAFFGQGTRLTVV.

This clonotype was counted at least ten times. V usage is TRBV3-1 and J usage is TRBJ1-1, with 10 bases matching TRBD1. This CDR3 comprises 16 residues. Germline V gene lookup returns CDR1 LGHDT and CDR2 YNNKEL (reference sequence). Trimming took 4 bases from V and 0 from J; bases not matched to a gene: 5. The CDR3 reads CASSPRGQGVNTEAFF. In nucleotides, the CDR3 is TGTGCCAGCAGCCCGAGAGGACAGGGGGTGAACACTGAAGCTTTCTTT. Looking up the rest from reference TRBV3-1 and TRBJ1-1 gives the full variable domain: DTAVSQTPKYLVTQMGNDKSIKCEQNLGHDTMYWYKQDSKKFLKIMFSYNNKELIINETVPNRFSPKSPDKAHLNLHINSLELGDSAVYFCASSPRGQGVNTEAFFGQGTRLTVV.

This clonotype has a count of ten or more. The V and J genes are TRBV27 and TRBJ1-1; D gene unclear. With 6 bases removed from V and 3 bases from J, the gap between germline ends came to 11 bases. CDR1 and CDR2 (germline): MNHEY, SMNVEV (reference sequence). CDR3 length equals 13 residues. The DNA for the CDR3 is TGTGCCAGCAGCTACCGGACCTACACTGAAGCTTTCTTT. Translating it yields CASSYRTYTEAFF.

In its sample, this clonotype was seen once. The chain is built from TRBV29-1 and TRBJ2-1; no clear D gene. The V gene lost 8 bases and the J gene lost 2 bases, with 13 bases spanning the gap. There are 13 residues in the CDR3. Germline V gene data show CDR1 as SQVTM and CDR2 as ANQGSEA. CDR3 sequence (DNA): TGCAGCTTTACGAGGACGGCCTACAATGAGCAGTTCTTC. This sequence encodes CSFTRTAYNEQFF.